The 5 T cell receptor beta chains below come from one sample, sequenced in a study of T cell responses to AZD1222 COVID-19 vaccine. Generated by immunoSEQ multiplex PCR, the TCRdb table keeps only in-frame clones and is missing some. Among 150,000 to 200,000 clones listed, 85% to 95% were seen once. Sequenced here: peripheral blood, sampled 28 days after the second AZD1222 dose. These receptors were taken from an adult who received the AZD1222 COVID-19 vaccine.

The chain combines TRBV20-1 with TRBJ1-1, with D possibly TRBD1 on 6 matching bases. Trimming removed 6 bases at V and 9 bases at J, with 14 bases between. The germline V gene has CDR1 DFQATT and CDR2 SNEGSKA (reference sequence). The CDR3 has 11 amino acids. The CDR3 DNA reads TGCAGTGCCGACTCCGGGGGGCAAGCTTTCTTT. Translation: CSADSGGQAFF.

This chain links TRBV4-2 with TRBJ1-3; 9 nucleotides agree with TRBD1. The junction had 6 bases not matched to a gene; V was cut back by 5 bases and J by 4 bases. CDR1 and CDR2 from the germline V gene are LGHNA and YNFKEQ. CDR3 length: 15 amino acids. The CDR3 loop reads CASSDRDREGNTIYF. The CDR3 DNA is TGTGCCAGCAGCGACCGGGACAGGGAAGGAAACACCATATATTTT.

The chain carries TRBV19 and TRBJ1-2; D may be TRBD1 (6 bases). This CDR3 comprises 12 residues. In germline, CDR1 is LNHDA, CDR2 SQIVND (reference sequence). Trimming cost V 7 bases and J 5 bases, with 11 bases left between them. The CDR3 loop reads CASKDRTYGYTF. For the CDR3, the DNA is TGTGCCAGTAAGGACAGAACATATGGCTACACCTTC.

The chain joins TRBV3-1 (or the pseudogene TRBV3-2) to TRBJ2-7, with D uncertain. This CDR3 comprises 15 residues. Trimming took 1 base from V and 2 from J, leaving 12 bases between them. Per germline, CDR1 LGHDT and CDR2 YNNKEL (reference sequence). The chain's CDR3 is CASSQVFGGTYEQYF. The CDR3 region has the DNA TGTGCCAGCAGCCAAGTATTTGGCGGTACCTACGAGCAGTACTTC.

The chain joins TRBV1 to TRBJ2-7; TRBD1, the table's D call, lacks a check against the DNA. TRBV1 is annotated as a pseudogene. This CDR3 is built from 9 residues. CDR3 in amino acids: CTSVPGQPF. CDR3 coding DNA: TGCACCAGCGTTCCGGGACAGCCATTC.